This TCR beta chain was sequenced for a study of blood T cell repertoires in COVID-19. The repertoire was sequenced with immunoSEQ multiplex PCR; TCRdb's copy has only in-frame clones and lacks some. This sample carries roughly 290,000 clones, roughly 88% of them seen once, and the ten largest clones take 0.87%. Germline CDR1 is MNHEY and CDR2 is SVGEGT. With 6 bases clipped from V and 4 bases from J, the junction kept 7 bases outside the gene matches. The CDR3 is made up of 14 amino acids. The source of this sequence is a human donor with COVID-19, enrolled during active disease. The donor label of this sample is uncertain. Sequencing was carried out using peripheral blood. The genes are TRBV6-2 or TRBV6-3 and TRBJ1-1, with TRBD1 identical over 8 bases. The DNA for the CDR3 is TGTGCCAGCAGCAGGGGGCGTACGGGCACTGAAGCTTTCTTT. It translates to CASSRGRTGTEAFF.